This TCR beta chain was recorded in a study of OX40 agonist ivuxolimab in advanced cancers. Whole-study context: Ivuxolimab, which patients received intravenously every 2 weeks, was dosed at 0.01 to 10 mg/kg. Partial responses were recorded for three patients, including one with hepatocellular carcinoma and two with cutaneous melanoma.

A note on this clone: Its cognate antigen is unknown.

Peripheral blood came from all dose cohorts at three timepoints. General observations from the study: Mean expanded clone counts were higher in CD8+ than CD4+ T cells.

Assay used: immunoSEQ multiplex PCR; TCRdb lists only in-frame clones, some missing. This sample has 20,000 or so clones, with around 86% found just once. The sequencing here drew on CD4+ or CD8+ T cells sorted from blood, taken in a trial of the OX40 agonist ivuxolimab. The clonotype comes from an adult with an advanced solid tumor such as melanoma, head and neck, liver or kidney cancer.

CDR3 nucleotide sequence: TGTGCCAGCAGTTACCAAGGACAGGGAGGGACTGAAGCTTTCTTT. This gives the protein CASSYQGQGGTEAFF. This sequence joins TRBV6-5 and TRBJ1-1, with 8 nucleotides matching TRBD1. From germline, CDR1 is MNHEY and CDR2 SVGAGI. This CDR3 is 15 amino acids long. V lost 2 bases and J lost 5; bases outside the gene matches: 7.